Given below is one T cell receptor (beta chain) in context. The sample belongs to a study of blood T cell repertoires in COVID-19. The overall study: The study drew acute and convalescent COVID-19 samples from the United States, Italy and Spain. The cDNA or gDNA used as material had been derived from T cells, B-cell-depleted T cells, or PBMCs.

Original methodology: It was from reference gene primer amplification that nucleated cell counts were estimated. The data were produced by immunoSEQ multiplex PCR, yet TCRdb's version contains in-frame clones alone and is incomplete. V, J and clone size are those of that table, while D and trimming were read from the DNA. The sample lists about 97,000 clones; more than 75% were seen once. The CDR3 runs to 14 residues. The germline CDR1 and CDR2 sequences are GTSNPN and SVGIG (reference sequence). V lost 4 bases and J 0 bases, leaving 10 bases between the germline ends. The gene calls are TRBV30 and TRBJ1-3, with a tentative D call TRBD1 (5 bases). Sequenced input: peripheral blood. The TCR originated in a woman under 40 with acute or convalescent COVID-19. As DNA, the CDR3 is TGTGCCTGGACCCGACAGTTCTCTGGAAACACCATATATTTT. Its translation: CAWTRQFSGNTIYF. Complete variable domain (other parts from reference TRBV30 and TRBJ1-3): SQTIHQWPATLVQPVGSPLSLECTVEGTSNPNLYWYRQAAGRGLQLLFYSVGIGQISSEVPQNLSASRPQDRQFILSSKKLLLSDSGFYLCAWTRQFSGNTIYFGEGSWLTVV.